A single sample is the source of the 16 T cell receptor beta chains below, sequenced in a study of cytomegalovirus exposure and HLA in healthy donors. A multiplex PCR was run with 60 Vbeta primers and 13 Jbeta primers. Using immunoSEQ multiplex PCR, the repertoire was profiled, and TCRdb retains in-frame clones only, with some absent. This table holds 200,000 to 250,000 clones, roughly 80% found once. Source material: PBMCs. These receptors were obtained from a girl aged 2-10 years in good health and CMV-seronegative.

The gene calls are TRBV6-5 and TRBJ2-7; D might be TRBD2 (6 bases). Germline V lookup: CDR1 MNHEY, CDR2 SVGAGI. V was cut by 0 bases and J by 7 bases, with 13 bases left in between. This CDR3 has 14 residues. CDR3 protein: CASSYSGGIFEQYF. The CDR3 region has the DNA TGTGCCAGCAGTTACTCTGGAGGGATATTTGAGCAGTACTTC.

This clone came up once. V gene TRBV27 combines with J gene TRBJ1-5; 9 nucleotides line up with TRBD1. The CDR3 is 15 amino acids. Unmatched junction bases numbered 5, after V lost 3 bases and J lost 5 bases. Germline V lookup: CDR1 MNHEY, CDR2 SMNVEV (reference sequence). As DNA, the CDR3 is TGTGCCAGCAGTTTGGGGGGACAGGGCTATCAGCCCCAGCATTTT. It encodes CASSLGGQGYQPQHF.

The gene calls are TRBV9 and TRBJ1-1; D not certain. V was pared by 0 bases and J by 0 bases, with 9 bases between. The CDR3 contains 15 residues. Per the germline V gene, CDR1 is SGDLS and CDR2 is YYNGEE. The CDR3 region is CASSVDGRVNTEAFF. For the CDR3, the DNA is TGTGCCAGCAGCGTAGATGGGCGGGTGAACACTGAAGCTTTCTTT.

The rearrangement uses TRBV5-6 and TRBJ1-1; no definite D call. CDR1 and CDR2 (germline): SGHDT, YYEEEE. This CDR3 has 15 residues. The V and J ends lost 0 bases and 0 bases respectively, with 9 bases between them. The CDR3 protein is CASSLVGRMNTEAFF. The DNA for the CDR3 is TGTGCCAGCAGCTTGGTTGGCAGGATGAACACTGAAGCTTTCTTT.

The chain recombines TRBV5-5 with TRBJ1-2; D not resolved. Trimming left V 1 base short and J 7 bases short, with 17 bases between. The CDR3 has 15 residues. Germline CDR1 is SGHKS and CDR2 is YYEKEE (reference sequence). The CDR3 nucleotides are TGTGCCAGCAGCTTGCAATCCCTTTCGAGGTCTGGCTACACCTTC. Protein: CASSLQSLSRSGYTF.

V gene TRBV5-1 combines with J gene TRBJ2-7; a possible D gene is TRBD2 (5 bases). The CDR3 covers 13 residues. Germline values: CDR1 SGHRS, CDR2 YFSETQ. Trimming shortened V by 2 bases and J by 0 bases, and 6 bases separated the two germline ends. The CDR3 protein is CASSFDYSYEQYF. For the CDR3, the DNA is TGCGCCAGCAGCTTTGACTACTCCTACGAGCAGTACTTC.

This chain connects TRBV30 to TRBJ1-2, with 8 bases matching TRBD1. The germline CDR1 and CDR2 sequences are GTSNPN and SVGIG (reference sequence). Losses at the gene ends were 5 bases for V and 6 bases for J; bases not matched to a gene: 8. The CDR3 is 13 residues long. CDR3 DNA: TGTGCCTGGGGACAGGGCGGTTTAGATGGCTACACCTTC. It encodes CAWGQGGLDGYTF.

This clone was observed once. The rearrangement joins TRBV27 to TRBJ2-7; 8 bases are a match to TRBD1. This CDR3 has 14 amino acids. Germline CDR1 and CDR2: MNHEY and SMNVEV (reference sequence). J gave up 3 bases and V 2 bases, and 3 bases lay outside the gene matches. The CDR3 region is CASSLKTGVYEQYF. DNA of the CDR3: TGTGCCAGCAGTTTAAAGACAGGGGTCTACGAGCAGTACTTC.

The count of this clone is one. Written as DNA, the CDR3 is TGTGCCAGCAGCTTGAGCCAGACAAGTTCCTACGAGCAGTACTTC. Residues: CASSLSQTSSYEQYF. This chain joins TRBV5-6 and TRBJ2-7; no reliable D call. Germline V gene sequence: CDR1 SGHDT, CDR2 YYEEEE. Trimming shortened V by 1 base and J by 1 base, and 12 bases separated the two germline ends. CDR3 length: 15 residues.

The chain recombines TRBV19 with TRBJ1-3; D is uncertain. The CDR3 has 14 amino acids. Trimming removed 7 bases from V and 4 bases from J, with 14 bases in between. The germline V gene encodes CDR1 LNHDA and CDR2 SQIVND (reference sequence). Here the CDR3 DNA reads TGTGCCAGTATAAGCGGTGGTCGGGGAAACACCATATATTTT. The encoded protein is CASISGGRGNTIYF.

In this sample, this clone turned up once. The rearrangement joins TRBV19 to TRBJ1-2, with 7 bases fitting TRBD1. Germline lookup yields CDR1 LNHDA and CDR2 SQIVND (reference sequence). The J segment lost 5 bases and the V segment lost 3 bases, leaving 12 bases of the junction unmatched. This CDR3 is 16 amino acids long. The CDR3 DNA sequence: TGTGCCAGTAGTATGTCTCTCTTCACAGGGGATTATGGCTACACCTTC. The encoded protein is CASSMSLFTGDYGYTF.

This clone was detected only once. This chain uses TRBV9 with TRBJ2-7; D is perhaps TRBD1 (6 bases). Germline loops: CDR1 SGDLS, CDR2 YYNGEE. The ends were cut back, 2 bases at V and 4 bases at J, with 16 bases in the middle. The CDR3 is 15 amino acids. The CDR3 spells CASSVGAGARYEQYF. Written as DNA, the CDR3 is TGTGCCAGCAGCGTCGGCGCAGGGGCTAGATACGAGCAGTACTTC.

The CDR3 region is CASSLVAGENEQYF. The CDR3 DNA reads as TGCGCCAGCAGCTTGGTAGCCGGGGAGAACGAGCAGTACTTC. The chain uses TRBV5-1 and TRBJ2-7; possibly TRBD2 for D (5 bases). Germline loops: CDR1 SGHRS, CDR2 YFSETQ. Trimming left V 0 bases short and J 5 bases short, with 12 bases between. The CDR3 length is 14 residues. The whole variable domain, remainder taken from reference TRBV5-1 and TRBJ2-7, is KAGVTQTPRYLIKTRGQQVTLSCSPISGHRSVSWYQQTPGQGLQFLFEYFSETQRNKGNFPGRFSGRQFSNSRSEMNVSTLELGDSALYLCASSLVAGENEQYFGPGTRLTVT.

The CDR3 nucleotides read TGCAGCGGAGAGCTCGGACAGTACAATGAGCAGTTCTTC. It translates to CSGELGQYNEQFF. The V and J genes are TRBV29-1 and TRBJ2-1; tentatively, D is TRBD1 (6 bases). The CDR3 consists of 13 residues. CDR1 is SQVTM and CDR2 is ANQGSEA in the germline V gene. V was pared by 7 bases and J by 4 bases, with 14 bases between.

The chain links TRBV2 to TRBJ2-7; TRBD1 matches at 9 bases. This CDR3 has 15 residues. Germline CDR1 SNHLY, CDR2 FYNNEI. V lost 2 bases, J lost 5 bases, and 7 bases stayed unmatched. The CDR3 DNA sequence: TGTGCCAGCAGTGAAAGGGACAGGGCAAGGGACGAGCAGTACTTC. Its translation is CASSERDRARDEQYF.

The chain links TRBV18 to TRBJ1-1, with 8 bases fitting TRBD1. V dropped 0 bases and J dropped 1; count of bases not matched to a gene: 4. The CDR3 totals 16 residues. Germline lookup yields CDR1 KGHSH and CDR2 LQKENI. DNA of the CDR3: TGTGCCAGCTCACCACCGCGGCAGGGGGCGAACACTGAAGCTTTCTTT. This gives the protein CASSPPRQGANTEAFF. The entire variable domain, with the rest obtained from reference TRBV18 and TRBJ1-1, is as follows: NAGVMQNPRHLVRRRGQEARLRCSPMKGHSHVYWYRQLPEEGLKFMVYLQKENIIDESGMPKERFSAEFPKEGPSILRIQQVVRGDSAAYFCASSPPRQGANTEAFFGQGTRLTVV.